This T cell receptor beta chain emerged from a study of blood T cell repertoires in COVID-19. On the study more broadly: The United States, Italy and Spain provided the acute and convalescent COVID-19 samples.

This study enrolled people aged roughly 18 to 90 from about 24 US geographic areas. Participants had their cohort set by participant-reported clinical history. Original data processing: How many nucleated cells were present was estimated from reference gene primer amplification. Only in-frame clones appear in the TCRdb table, and some are missing; sequencing was by immunoSEQ multiplex PCR. V, J and clone size derive from that table, while D and trimming were established from the DNA sequence. The sample holds over 250,000 clones, around 84% seen once. This CDR3 has 14 amino acids. From germline, CDR1 is SGHTA and CDR2 FQGNSA. V was clipped by 5 bases and J by 5 bases, with 15 bases between them.

Sequencing was carried out using PBMCs or T cells enriched from blood (not recorded which). The TCR was taken from a man aged 30-40 years with acute COVID-19. The J gene is TRBJ2-5, the V gene TRBV7-2; D is perhaps TRBD2 (5 bases). CDR3 bases: TGTGCCAGCAGCAACTCTTTCACGGGGGAGACCCAGTACTTC. It translates to CASSNSFTGETQYF.